This entry concerns a single TCR beta chain. This sample was included in a study of blood T cell repertoires in COVID-19. Study in general: The United States, Italy and Spain were the sources of the acute and convalescent COVID-19 samples. T cells, B-cell-depleted T cells, or PBMCs supplied cDNA or gDNA.

Per the original methods: Estimated nucleated cell counts came from reference gene primer amplification. The data were produced by immunoSEQ multiplex PCR, yet TCRdb's version contains in-frame clones alone and is incomplete. The V and J calls and clone size come from that table; D and trimming were worked out from the DNA. The sample has fewer than 180,000 clones, 87% seen once. V was pared by 1 base and J by 3 bases, with 13 bases between. The CDR3 has 16 residues. CDR1 is LNHDA, CDR2 SQIVND, per germline (reference sequence). The chain uses TRBV19 and TRBJ1-5; D is unclear. Sequenced input: peripheral blood. This clonotype was sampled from an older woman with active or convalescent COVID-19. This CDR3 is CASSIARYNYNQPQHF. The CDR3 region has the DNA TGTGCCAGTAGTATAGCCCGGTACAACTACAATCAGCCCCAGCATTTT.